This entry describes one T cell receptor (beta chain). This record comes from a study of blood T cell repertoires in COVID-19. Assay used: immunoSEQ multiplex PCR; TCRdb lists only in-frame clones, some missing. The sample records some 75,000 clones, 80% being singletons. The CDR3 is 18 amino acids. The receptor comes from a man aged 50-60 years with COVID-19, enrolled during active disease. Sequencing was done on a sample of peripheral blood. The chain joins TRBV21-1 to TRBJ1-6; the tabulated D call, TRBD1, remains unverified against the DNA. TRBV21-1 is annotated as a pseudogene. The CDR3 sequence: CASSNGTTDSSYNSPLHF. CDR3 nucleotide sequence: TGTGCCAGCAGCAACGGGACAACCGACAGCTCCTATAATTCACCCCTCCACTTT.